The rows below give T cell receptor beta chains drawn from one sample of a study of blood T cells in healthy people across ages. TCRdb re-called the 5' RACE reads with MiXCR, one entry per CDR3 protein. The data show about 940,000 distinct CDR3 sequences, around 49% seen once. Sequenced: blood. The source of these receptors is a man between 25 and 39 years old in good health. CDR3s include the opening cysteine and the closing phenylalanine or tryptophan. Each record gives: clone size, J gene, D gene, V gene, CDR3 DNA, CDR3 protein. D genes are given only for firm matches. Some rows mark clone size as missing; the rest say once, few, many or name a class of expanded clone.

>-|TRBJ1-1|-|TRBV4-1
TGCGCCAGCAGCCAAGACCCAGGGTATGAAGCTTTCTTT
CASSQDPGYEAFF
>once|TRBJ2-7|TRBD2|TRBV6-6
TGTGCCAGCAGTTACTCAGGAGCGGGAGATTACGAGCAGTACTTC
CASSYSGAGDYEQYF
>-|TRBJ2-3|TRBD1|TRBV2
TGTGCCAGCAGTGAATTGGACAGGGGGGCAGATACGCAGTATTTT
CASSELDRGADTQYF
>few|TRBJ1-1|-|TRBV29-1
TGCAGCGTTGATATAGGGAACACTGAAGCTTTCTTT
CSVDIGNTEAFF
>-|TRBJ2-7|TRBD1|TRBV9
TGTGCCAGCAGCGCACAGGGACAGGGTCTCGACGAGCAGTACTTC
CASSAQGQGLDEQYF
>-|TRBJ2-5|TRBD2|TRBV6-2/TRBV6-3
TGTGCCAGCAGCTGGGCCGGGACTAGCGGGGGAAATGAGCAGTACTTC
CASSWAGTSGGNEQYF
>few|TRBJ2-3|-|TRBV11-1
TGTGCCAGCAGCTTAGTGGATGTCCGAGATACGCAGTATTTT
CASSLVDVRDTQYF
>few|TRBJ1-2|-|TRBV27
TGTGCCAGCAGTTTATCCGCAGGGGTCGGTGGCTACACCTTC
CASSLSAGVGGYTF
>-|TRBJ1-2|TRBD1|TRBV4-1
TGCGCCAGCAGCCAGGAACCGGGACAGGGGAATGGCTACACCTTC
CASSQEPGQGNGYTF
>few|TRBJ2-7|-|TRBV6-1
TGTGCCAGCAGTGAAAATAGTCGGTACGAGCAGTACTTC
CASSENSRYEQYF
>-|TRBJ1-2|-|TRBV6-5
TGTGCCAGTGGCGGAGGGAAGCTGTCTGGCTACACCTTC
CASGGGKLSGYTF
>-|TRBJ2-1|TRBD1|TRBV12-3/TRBV12-4
TGTGCCAGCAGTAGCACAGGGGGCGCTCGGCCCTACAATGAGCAGTTCTTC
CASSSTGGARPYNEQFF
>few|TRBJ2-1|TRBD1|TRBV12-3/TRBV12-4
TGTGCCAGCAGCCCCGGACCCACAGGGGGCGCGTACAATGAGCAGTTCTTC
CASSPGPTGGAYNEQFF
>few|TRBJ1-2|-|TRBV4-2
TGTGCCAGCAGCCAAGACAGGGCGGCGGGCTACACCTTC
CASSQDRAAGYTF
>many|TRBJ1-1|-|TRBV7-9
TGTGCCAGCAGCCTAGGGCCCACGTACACTGAAGCTTTCTTT
CASSLGPTYTEAFF
>-|TRBJ1-2|TRBD1|TRBV29-1
TGCAGCGTCTCGGACAGGCCAAACTATGGCTACACCTTC
CSVSDRPNYGYTF
>-|TRBJ2-6|TRBD2|TRBV11-2
TGTGCCAGCAGCTTAGATCCCCCTAGCGGGGGGGCCAACGTCCTGACTTTC
CASSLDPPSGGANVLTF
>-|TRBJ2-7|TRBD1|TRBV24-1
TGTGCCACCAGTGATCCATCCGACAGGGGAGGCTACGAGCAGTGCTTC
CATSDPSDRGGYEQCF
>-|TRBJ2-7|TRBD1|TRBV7-2
TGTGCCAGCAGTCTCGTCGGGACAGAACCCTACGAGCAGTACTTC
CASSLVGTEPYEQYF
>-|TRBJ2-1|-|TRBV3-1
TGTGCCAGCAGCCCGACGGACTCATACAGTGAGCAGTTCTTC
CASSPTDSYSEQFF
>-|TRBJ2-7|TRBD1|TRBV20-1
TGCAGTGCTAGGACAGGGTTGCGCTACGAGCAGTACTTC
CSARTGLRYEQYF
>-|TRBJ2-7|TRBD2|TRBV3-1
TGTGCCAGCAGCCATCCCGATGGGACTAGCGGGGGGGACTCCTACAATGAGCAGTACTTC
CASSHPDGTSGGDSYNEQYF
>-|TRBJ2-1|-|TRBV24-1
TGTGCCACCAGTGATTCCCAACCGGGGTACAATGAGCAGTTCTTC
CATSDSQPGYNEQFF